This T cell receptor beta chain was profiled in a study of blood T cell repertoires in COVID-19. V gave up 2 bases and J gave up 7 bases; unmatched junction bases: 7. The V gene's germline CDR1 is SGHTA and CDR2 FQGTGA. This CDR3 region has 15 residues. Source study methods: Reference gene primers were amplified, and this amplification served to estimate nucleated cell counts. The assay was immunoSEQ multiplex PCR, and TCRdb's table has in-frame clones only and misses some. V and J calls and clone size are given by that table; D and trimming were obtained from the DNA. The sample holds just over 80,000 clones; approximately 80% are singletons and the top ten take around 43%. This clone was counted a single time.

What was sequenced was peripheral blood. The receptor was isolated from a man aged 80 or over with acute or convalescent COVID-19. The chain uses TRBV7-3 and TRBJ2-1, with TRBD1 matching over 8 bases. The CDR3 is CASSLRTGSRNEQFF. The CDR3, as DNA: TGTGCCAGCAGCTTACGGACAGGGAGTCGTAATGAGCAGTTCTTC.